The clone carrying this TCR beta chain was picked up one time. The data were produced by immunoSEQ multiplex PCR, yet TCRdb's version contains in-frame clones alone and is incomplete. The sample has some 50,000 clones; 83% are singletons. This sample was taken from a study of blood T cell repertoires in COVID-19. Overall study: The analysed material was cDNA or gDNA that came from T cells, B-cell-depleted T cells, or PBMCs.

CDR1 and CDR2 from the germline V gene are GTSNPN and SVGIG (reference sequence). The CDR3 length is 16 residues. Unmatched junction bases numbered 13, after V lost 4 bases and J lost 1 base. This sequence joins TRBV30 and TRBJ2-7; the match to TRBD2 covers 7 bases. Sequencing was carried out using peripheral blood. This receptor was taken from an elderly man in a cohort sampled during active COVID-19. The CDR3 region is CAWKAGRWIGSYEQYF. The CDR3 nucleotides read TGTGCCTGGAAAGCGGGACGGTGGATTGGGTCCTACGAGCAGTACTTC.